The present entry profiles one T cell receptor beta chain with its context. Its antigen is undetermined. Overall study results and limits: Larger-cohort validation covered only one TCR beta V-J rearrangement. In terms of TCR gene usage, tumor memory CD4+ T cells clustered together with blood and lymph node memory CD4+ cells, as well as with lymph node naive CD4+ cells.

CD4+CD45RO+CD25- cells were isolated as memory CD4+ T cells. Via MiXCR, TCRdb re-called the 5' RACE reads, giving one row per CDR3 protein. The top ten hold roughly 4.1% of the sample, which has tens of thousands of distinct CDR3 sequences, 30% seen once. Trimming removed 4 bases from V and 5 bases from J; junction bases left unmatched: 8. The CDR3 runs to 16 residues. Germline lookup yields CDR1 SGHVS and CDR2 FNYEAQ. The J gene is TRBJ2-1, the V gene TRBV7-6, with 10 nucleotides matching TRBD2. The receptor was derived from a female donor with breast cancer. Sequencing was done on a sample of tumor-infiltrating memory CD4+ T cells sorted from the breast tumor. Sample subset: memory CD4+ T cells, CD4+CD45RO+CD25-. The CDR3 loop reads CASSSPEREGNNEQFF. CDR3 nucleotides: TGTGCCAGCAGCTCCCCCGAGCGGGAGGGAAACAATGAGCAGTTCTTC.